These T cell receptor beta chains were read from a single sample in a study of immune evolution from preneoplasia to lung adenocarcinoma. The protocol was immunoSEQ multiplex PCR, while the TCRdb copy is restricted to in-frame clones and leaves out a portion. Among about 4,900 clones, 76% were seen once, and the ten largest hold approximately 10%. Material for sequencing was FFPE minimally invasive lung adenocarcinoma tissue. These receptors originate from a person in their sixties or seventies with lung adenocarcinoma. Each CDR3 is given with its conserved first and last residue. A D gene is named only where the DNA matches it firmly. Size is omitted from some rows. Given values are once, few, many or a class for expanded clones.

size | J | V | length | D | DNA | CDR3
NA | TRBJ2-1 | TRBV6-6 | 15 | TRBD2 | TGTGCCAGCAGTTACACTAGCGGGGGGTACAATGAGCAGTTCTTC | CASSYTSGGYNEQFF
few | TRBJ2-5 | TRBV6-1 | 16 | TRBD2 | TGTGCCAGCAGCGAACTAGCGGGGGGGCCACAAGAGACCCAGTACTTC | CASSELAGGPQETQYF
NA | TRBJ1-4 | TRBV2 | 15 | NA | TGTGCCAGCAGTGAAGATTGGGGAACTAATGAAAAACTGTTTTTT | CASSEDWGTNEKLFF
NA | TRBJ2-5 | TRBV28 | 10 | NA | TGTGCCAGCTCACGAGGGACCCAGTACTTC | CASSRGTQYF
NA | TRBJ2-7 | TRBV30 | 14 | NA | TGTGCCTGGAGCGAAGGGGGGTCCTCCTACGAGCAGTACTTC | CAWSEGGSSYEQYF
NA | TRBJ1-1 | TRBV5-4 | 14 | NA | TGTGCCAGCAGTACCGGGACATGGGAAACTGAAGCTTTCTTT | CASSTGTWETEAFF
NA | TRBJ2-3 | TRBV9 | 17 | TRBD2 | TGTGCCAGCAGCCCCTCTCTAGCGGGGGCCACCAGAGATACGCAGTATTTT | CASSPSLAGATRDTQYF
NA | TRBJ2-2 | TRBV28 | 17 | NA | TGTGCCAGCAGTACTGATCAGGGGATCGCGAACACCGGGGAGCTGTTTTTT | CASSTDQGIANTGELFF
NA | TRBJ1-5 | TRBV5-1 | 15 | NA | TGCGCCAGCAGCTTGGCCACCATCGGCAATCAGCCCCAGCATTTT | CASSLATIGNQPQHF
NA | TRBJ2-7 | TRBV29-1 | 12 | NA | TGCAGCGTTGAGAGACGGTCCTACGAGCAGTACTTC | CSVERRSYEQYF
NA | TRBJ2-7 | TRBV27 | 10 | NA | TGTGCCAGCAGGAGGGGACCGACCAACTTC | CASRRGPTNF
NA | TRBJ2-2 | TRBV10-3 | 15 | TRBD1 | TGTGCCATCAGCAGACAGGGCCCGGGCACCGGGGAGCTGTTTTTT | CAISRQGPGTGELFF
NA | TRBJ1-2 | TRBV28 | 18 | NA | TGTGCCAGCAGTTCGGCTTCGGACAGCTATTTTCCTAACTATGGCTACACCTTC | CASSSASDSYFPNYGYTF
NA | TRBJ2-3 | TRBV5-4 | 13 | NA | TGTGCCAGCAGCTTGGTTTTCACAGATACGCAGTATTTT | CASSLVFTDTQYF
once | TRBJ1-3 | TRBV5-1 | 16 | TRBD1 | TGCGCCAGCAGCTTGGAATTACAGGGGGCTGGAAACACCATATATTTT | CASSLELQGAGNTIYF
NA | TRBJ2-2 | TRBV6-4 | 14 | NA | TGTGCCAGCAAAACAGAAACTAACACCGGGGAGCTGTTTTTT | CASKTETNTGELFF
NA | TRBJ2-2 | TRBV6-1 | 15 | TRBD2 | TGTGCCAGCAGCGTAGCGGGGGGGCGGACCGGGGAGCTGTTTTTT | CASSVAGGRTGELFF
few | TRBJ2-3 | TRBV9 | 16 | TRBD2 | TGTGCCAGCAGCCCCTCAACTAGCGGGGGCACAGATACGCAGTATTTT | CASSPSTSGGTDTQYF
NA | TRBJ1-2 | TRBV28 | 12 | NA | TGTGCCAGCAGTTTAACACAGTATGGCTACACCTTC | CASSLTQYGYTF
NA | TRBJ1-1 | TRBV7-2 | 16 | TRBD1 | TGTGCCAGCAGCGCCCAAGGGGGCGCATCGCTAACTGAAGCTTTCTTT | CASSAQGGASLTEAFF
NA | TRBJ2-5 | TRBV28 | 15 | TRBD1 | TGTGCCAGCACCACGGACAGGACCGGCGGAGAGACCCAGTACTTC | CASTTDRTGGETQYF
NA | TRBJ1-2 | TRBV11-2 | 16 | NA | TGTGCCAGCAGCTTTCCCCTAAGGGGGGGGGAGGATGGCTACACCTTC | CASSFPLRGGEDGYTF
NA | TRBJ1-4 | TRBV19 | 15 | TRBD1 | TGTGCCAGTAGAGACAGGGGAGCAACTAATGAAAAACTGTTTTTT | CASRDRGATNEKLFF
NA | TRBJ2-3 | TRBV30 | 15 | NA | TGTGCCTGGACCCGAACCGGCAGGGCCGGAGATACGCAGTATTTT | CAWTRTGRAGDTQYF
few | TRBJ2-5 | TRBV9 | 14 | NA | TGTGCCAGCAGCGTATATGGCGGGCAAGAGACCCAGTACTTC | CASSVYGGQETQYF
NA | TRBJ2-1 | TRBV19 | 15 | NA | TGTGCCAGTACTCGAGACAGGAACTCCTACAATGAGCAGTTCTTC | CASTRDRNSYNEQFF
NA | TRBJ2-1 | TRBV5-1 | 14 | TRBD2 | TGCGCCAGCAGCTCCGGGGGGACTGTGGGTGAGCAGTTCTTC | CASSSGGTVGEQFF
NA | TRBJ1-1 | TRBV11-1 | 14 | TRBD1 | TGTGCCAGCAGAGGACAGGATTTGAACACTGAAGCTTTCTTT | CASRGQDLNTEAFF
NA | TRBJ2-3 | TRBV10-3 | 15 | TRBD1 | TGTGCCATCAGTGAGTCCGGGACAGGCACAGATACGCAGTATTTT | CAISESGTGTDTQYF
NA | TRBJ2-5 | TRBV5-1 | 14 | TRBD1 | TGCGCCAGCAGCTTGGACAGGGGGCAAGAGACCCAGTACTTC | CASSLDRGQETQYF
few | TRBJ2-7 | TRBV15 | 13 | NA | TGTGCCACCAGCAGCGGAGACTCCTACGAGCAGTACTTC | CATSSGDSYEQYF